The rows below give T cell receptor beta chains drawn from one sample of a study of blood T cells in healthy people across ages. TCRdb used MiXCR to reprocess the 5' RACE reads, holding one entry per CDR3 protein. Of 650,000 to 800,000 distinct CDR3 sequences in the sample, about 42% were seen once. Sequencing input: blood. The receptor set was obtained from a man in his sixties in good health. Both conserved end residues are part of each CDR3. D genes are given only for firm matches. The size of a clone is reported for some rows only, either as once, few or many, or as a class for expanded clones.

-	TRBJ2-3	TRBD2	TRBV27	14	CASSILADGNTQYF	TGTGCCAGCAGTATACTAGCGGATGGGAATACGCAGTATTTT
few	TRBJ2-2	TRBD2	TRBV12-3/TRBV12-4	14	CASTLGGAIGELFF	TGTGCCAGCACCTTGGGAGGGGCCATCGGGGAGCTGTTTTTT
many	TRBJ1-2	-	TRBV29-1	17	CSVESMNLDGNYYGYTF	TGCAGCGTTGAATCGATGAACCTCGACGGTAATTACTATGGCTACACCTTC
few	TRBJ2-3	-	TRBV13	15	CASSGVTPSTDTQYF	TGTGCCAGCTCGGGGGTTACTCCTAGCACAGATACGCAGTATTTT
-	TRBJ2-1	TRBD2	TRBV7-9	16	CASSLRTSGSYNEQFF	TGTGCCAGCAGCCTACGGACTAGCGGCTCCTACAATGAGCAGTTCTTC
-	TRBJ1-1	TRBD1	TRBV20-1	17	CSARGIKGAAMNTEAFF	TGCAGTGCTAGAGGAATAAAGGGGGCCGCTATGAACACTGAAGCTTTCTTT
-	TRBJ2-5	-	TRBV15	15	CATSRDQGYQETQYF	TGTGCCACCAGCAGAGATCAAGGCTACCAAGAGACCCAGTACTTC
-	TRBJ2-5	TRBD1	TRBV6-5	15	CASSNRDRGRETQYF	TGTGCCAGCAGTAACCGGGACAGGGGGCGGGAGACCCAGTACTTC
-	TRBJ2-7	-	TRBV5-1	14	CASSLASQGWEQYF	TGCGCCAGCAGCTTGGCCTCCCAGGGATGGGAGCAGTACTTC
-	TRBJ2-6	-	TRBV25-1	13	CASSLGGANALTF	TGTGCCAGCAGCCTAGGTGGGGCCAACGCCCTGACTTTC
-	TRBJ2-1	TRBD1	TRBV27	17	CASSDALTGGPYNEQFF	TGTGCCAGCAGCGACGCCCTGACAGGGGGACCTTACAATGAGCAGTTCTTC
-	TRBJ2-3	-	TRBV7-3	14	CASSEGVVSDTQYF	TGTGCCAGCTCCGAGGGGGTCGTTTCAGATACGCAGTATTTT
-	TRBJ2-1	-	TRBV7-2	15	CASSLASGSLNEQFF	TGTGCCAGCAGCTTAGCGTCGGGCTCCTTAAATGAGCAGTTCTTC
-	TRBJ2-5	TRBD1	TRBV3-1	16	CASSQASGRGLETQYF	TGTGCCAGCAGCCAAGCCTCTGGAAGGGGGCTTGAGACCCAGTACTTC
once	TRBJ2-7	TRBD2	TRBV14	15	CASSRKTGGFYEQYF	TGTGCCAGCAGCCGCAAAACGGGGGGATTCTACGAGCAGTACTTC
-	TRBJ1-2	-	TRBV7-2	16	CASSVSVGHALMRYTF	TGTGCCAGCAGCGTGTCGGTTGGACATGCCCTTATGCGCTACACCTTC
-	TRBJ2-3	-	TRBV29-1	14	CSVEGLDRADTQYF	TGCAGCGTTGAAGGTCTGGATAGGGCAGATACGCAGTATTTT
-	TRBJ2-7	-	TRBV20-1	14	CSADNFPRLYEQYF	TGCAGTGCCGATAATTTTCCGCGTTTATACGAGCAGTACTTC
-	TRBJ1-1	-	TRBV7-2	15	CASSLIRAGNTEAFF	TGTGCCAGCAGCCTAATACGGGCCGGGAACACTGAAGCTTTCTTT
-	TRBJ2-7	TRBD1	TRBV7-9	14	CASSLGTVDNEQYF	TGTGCCAGCAGCCTCGGGACAGTCGACAATGAGCAGTACTTC
-	TRBJ1-1	TRBD1	TRBV9	12	CASRGGDSEAFF	TGTGCCAGCAGGGGAGGGGACAGTGAAGCTTTCTTT
few	TRBJ2-5	-	TRBV7-9	15	CASSSRGGPRETQYF	TGTGCCAGCAGTTCAAGAGGGGGGCCTCGGGAGACCCAGTACTTC
-	TRBJ1-5	-	TRBV6-5	15	CASRDLGAENQPQHF	TGTGCCAGCAGGGACCTGGGGGCAGAGAATCAGCCCCAGCATTTT
-	TRBJ2-3	TRBD1	TRBV20-1	14	CSAATGERADTQYF	TGCAGTGCCGCTACAGGGGAGCGAGCAGATACGCAGTATTTT
-	TRBJ1-1	-	TRBV12-3/TRBV12-4	11	CASSLSHEAFF	TGTGCCAGCAGTTTGAGTCATGAAGCTTTCTTT
few	TRBJ2-6	TRBD1	TRBV5-6	17	CASSGWTGQIRSNVLTF	TGTGCCAGCAGCGGGTGGACAGGGCAGATAAGGTCCAACGTCCTGACTTTC
few	TRBJ1-1	TRBD1	TRBV12-3/TRBV12-4	11	CASSLGQEAFF	TGTGCCAGCAGTTTGGGACAGGAAGCTTTCTTT
few	TRBJ2-1	TRBD1	TRBV7-7	16	CASSPTWDSSYNEQFF	TGTGCTAGCAGCCCAACCTGGGACAGCTCCTACAATGAGCAGTTCTTC
few	TRBJ2-2	-	TRBV5-1	14	CASSAEGSTGELFF	TGCGCCAGCAGCGCCGAGGGGAGCACCGGGGAGCTGTTTTTT
-	TRBJ1-2	-	TRBV2	18	CASGIGAVDPFGAYGYTF	TGTGCCAGCGGGATAGGGGCCGTCGACCCCTTCGGAGCCTATGGCTACACCTTC
-	TRBJ2-5	TRBD1	TRBV4-3	15	CASSQENRGVETQYF	TGCGCCAGCAGCCAAGAAAACAGGGGGGTTGAGACCCAGTACTTC
-	TRBJ1-1	TRBD1	TRBV20-1	14	CSAESGTGGDEAFF	TGCAGTGCAGAATCCGGGACAGGTGGGGATGAAGCTTTCTTT
-	TRBJ1-5	-	TRBV28	17	CAGSFPILGTLDQPQHF	TGTGCCGGCAGTTTCCCGATCTTAGGGACGTTAGATCAGCCCCAGCATTTT
few	TRBJ2-7	-	TRBV20-1	15	CSARAGRGNSYEQYF	TGCAGTGCTAGAGCCGGCAGGGGCAATTCCTACGAGCAGTACTTC
-	TRBJ2-4	-	TRBV28	15	CASSSTVLAKNIQYF	TGTGCCAGCAGTTCTACCGTGCTAGCCAAAAACATTCAGTACTTC
-	TRBJ2-7	TRBD1	TRBV12-3/TRBV12-4	15	CASSSPGDSSYEQYF	TGTGCCAGCAGCTCCCCTGGGGACAGTTCCTACGAGCAGTACTTC
-	TRBJ2-7	TRBD1	TRBV10-2	16	CASSELLGQANYEQYF	TGCGCCAGCAGTGAGTTGCTCGGACAGGCCAACTACGAGCAGTACTTC
-	TRBJ2-1	TRBD2	TRBV20-1	15	CSAVAGASSYNEQFF	TGCAGTGCTGTAGCGGGGGCAAGCTCCTACAATGAGCAGTTCTTC
-	TRBJ2-1	-	TRBV5-1	15	CASSLRETAYNEQFF	TGCGCCAGCAGCTTAAGGGAAACTGCCTACAATGAGCAGTTCTTC
-	TRBJ2-7	-	TRBV15	15	CATGRVDTAPYEQYF	TGTGCCACCGGCAGAGTGGATACGGCCCCCTACGAGCAGTACTTC
-	TRBJ1-6	-	TRBV4-3	16	CASSQDQISYNSPLHF	TGCGCCAGCAGCCAAGATCAAATTTCCTATAATTCACCCCTCCACTTT
-	TRBJ2-7	TRBD1	TRBV27	14	CASSLSGTAVKQYF	TGTGCCAGCAGTTTATCCGGGACAGCTGTCAAGCAGTACTTC
-	TRBJ2-1	-	TRBV12-3/TRBV12-4	12	CSSSLGGSEQFF	TGTTCCAGCAGTTTAGGGGGTTCTGAGCAGTTCTTC
-	TRBJ1-1	-	TRBV14	10	CASGSTEAFF	TGTGCCAGCGGGAGCACTGAAGCTTTCTTT
few	TRBJ2-1	TRBD2	TRBV5-1	17	CASSLSGSGGAHNEQFF	TGCGCCAGCAGCTTGAGTGGTAGCGGGGGGGCCCACAATGAGCAGTTCTTC
-	TRBJ2-7	-	TRBV6-2/TRBV6-3	15	CASSYSLGGAYEQYF	TGTGCCAGCAGTTACTCTCTCGGGGGAGCCTACGAGCAGTACTTC
few	TRBJ1-5	-	TRBV20-1	14	CSASTGIGNQPQHF	TGCAGTGCATCGACGGGTATTGGCAATCAGCCCCAGCATTTT
once	TRBJ1-1	-	TRBV20-1	13	CSARVTPNTEAFF	TGCAGTGCTAGAGTGACACCGAACACTGAAGCTTTCTTT
-	TRBJ2-5	-	TRBV30	16	CAWRTRSGPIQETQYF	TGTGCCTGGAGGACCAGATCGGGGCCTATCCAAGAGACCCAGTACTTC
many	TRBJ2-7	-	TRBV7-2	14	CASSFSPYLGEQYF	TGTGCCAGCAGCTTTTCTCCTTATCTCGGGGAGCAGTACTTC
few	TRBJ1-2	TRBD1	TRBV7-2	15	CASSLGDRGKGGYTF	TGTGCCAGCAGCTTAGGCGACAGGGGGAAAGGTGGCTACACCTTC
-	TRBJ1-1	-	TRBV29-1	12	CSVGGGSCEAFF	TGCAGCGTTGGTGGGGGGAGTTGTGAAGCTTTCTTT
-	TRBJ2-3	-	TRBV6-2/TRBV6-3	13	CASSYPQSHTQYF	TGTGCCAGCAGTTACCCGCAATCACATACGCAGTATTTT
-	TRBJ2-6	-	TRBV18	19	CASTDQRQGPISGANVLTF	TGTGCCAGCACGGACCAACGGCAGGGTCCAATCTCTGGGGCCAACGTCCTGACTTTC